The clone carrying this TCR beta chain was detected a few times. The antigen is undetermined. The sample comes from a study of cytomegalovirus exposure and HLA in healthy donors. The primer mix had 60 Vbeta and 13 Jbeta primers. Per the original data handling: In a later analysis, of roughly 83 million unique beta chains, around 11 million appeared in at least two donors. Produced via immunoSEQ multiplex PCR; TCRdb's table is partial and in-frame only. Clone size and V and J calls were adopted from that table, with D and trimming inferred from the DNA. There are 90,000 to 120,000 clones in the sample; about 74% occur only once, and 13% to 15% lies in the top ten. Germline CDR1 reads GTSNPN; CDR2 reads SVGIG (reference sequence). CDR3 length: 15 amino acids. V dropped 0 bases and J dropped 7 bases, with 16 bases sitting between them. Study findings and constraints: Earlier analysis looked at TCR beta V segments, and most were productive about 90% or about 30% of the time.

Sequenced: PBMCs. This sequence originates from a woman aged 40 to 49 in good health and CMV-seropositive. This sequence joins TRBV30 and TRBJ1-5, with D possibly being TRBD1 (6 bases). The CDR3 sequence: CAWSVRGTTTQPQHF. The CDR3, as DNA: TGTGCCTGGAGTGTAAGGGGGACCACCACGCAGCCCCAGCATTTT.